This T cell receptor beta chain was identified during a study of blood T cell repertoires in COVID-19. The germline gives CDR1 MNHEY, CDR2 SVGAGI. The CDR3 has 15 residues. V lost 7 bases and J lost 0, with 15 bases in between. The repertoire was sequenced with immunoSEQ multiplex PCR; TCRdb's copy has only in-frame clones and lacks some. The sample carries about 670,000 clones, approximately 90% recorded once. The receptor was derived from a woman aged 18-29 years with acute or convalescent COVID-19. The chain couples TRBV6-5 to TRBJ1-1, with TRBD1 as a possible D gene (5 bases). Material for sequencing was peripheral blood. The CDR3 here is CASTPTGGLNTEAFF. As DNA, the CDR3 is TGTGCCAGCACCCCAACGGGGGGATTGAACACTGAAGCTTTCTTT.